The next 20 T cell receptor beta chains were all read from a single sample in a study of T cell responses to AZD1222 COVID-19 vaccine. Only in-frame clones appear in the TCRdb table, and some are missing; sequencing was by immunoSEQ multiplex PCR. Of about 84,000 clones listed, around nine tenths were seen once; the top ten hold 11%. Sequenced material: peripheral blood, taken 28 days after the second AZD1222 dose. These receptors all come from an adult who received the AZD1222 COVID-19 vaccine.

This chain joins TRBV25-1 and TRBJ1-1; D unresolved. This CDR3 is 12 amino acids long. From germline, CDR1 is MGHDK and CDR2 SYGVNS. The ends were cut back, 5 bases at V and 10 bases at J, with 14 bases in the middle. DNA for the CDR3: TGTGCCAGCAGTCCCCGTTACGGGGTAGCTTTCTTT. As protein: CASSPRYGVAFF.

The chain joins TRBV9 to TRBJ2-4, with TRBD1 matching 8 bases. V lost 4 bases, J lost 8 bases, and 14 bases stayed unmatched. The CDR3 runs to 16 residues. Germline assignment: CDR1 SGDLS and CDR2 YYNGEE. DNA for the CDR3: TGTGCCAGCAGCCCCCGGCAGGGGGCAGTCGTGGACATTCAGTACTTC. It encodes CASSPRQGAVVDIQYF.

The chain is built from TRBV7-6 and TRBJ2-5; possible D gene TRBD2, 6 bases. The CDR3 covers 17 residues. The germline V gene encodes CDR1 SGHVS and CDR2 FNYEAQ. Deletions cut 2 bases from V and 5 bases from J, with 21 bases between. CDR3 in amino acids: CASSLTHPGTEVETQYF. The CDR3 bases are TGTGCCAGCAGCTTAACCCACCCCGGGACTGAGGTGGAGACCCAGTACTTC.

V is TRBV6-5 and J is TRBJ2-5; D is uncertain. The germline CDR1 and CDR2 sequences are MNHEY and SVGAGI. V dropped 5 bases and J dropped 5 bases, with 6 bases sitting between them. This CDR3 has 11 residues. The DNA of the CDR3 is TGTGCCAGCAGTCCCCGGGAGACCCAGTACTTC. Encoded protein: CASSPRETQYF.

The V call is TRBV11-3, the J call TRBJ2-6; 9 bases are a match to TRBD1. The germline V gene has CDR1 SGHNT and CDR2 YENEEA. Unmatched junction bases numbered 4, after V lost 0 bases and J lost 4 bases. This CDR3 spans 17 amino acids. The DNA of the CDR3 is TGTGCCAGCAGCTTAGATAACAGGGGGCAGGGGGCCAACGTCCTGACTTTC. This encodes CASSLDNRGQGANVLTF.

The chain employs TRBV25-1 and TRBJ1-2, with no clear D. The CDR3 totals 12 residues. CDR1 and CDR2 (germline): MGHDK, SYGVNS. V was pared by 3 bases and J by 5 bases, with 7 bases between. For the CDR3, the DNA is TGTGCCAGCAGTGAGGCCAGTTATGGCTACACCTTC. This sequence encodes CASSEASYGYTF.

The chain combines TRBV5-1 with TRBJ1-5, with D uncertain. The CDR3 contains 15 residues. The V end was cut by 0 bases, the J end by 0 bases, with 7 bases between. CDR1 SGHRS and CDR2 YFSETQ come from the germline V gene. CDR3 bases: TGCGCCAGCAGCTTGGTAGGGAATAGCAATCAGCCCCAGCATTTT. Translated: CASSLVGNSNQPQHF.

The CDR3 spells CAISESWASGQETQYF. The DNA for the CDR3 is TGTGCCATCAGTGAGTCTTGGGCTAGCGGCCAAGAGACCCAGTACTTC. This chain links TRBV10-3 with TRBJ2-5; 7 bases align to TRBD2. After removal of 0 bases from V and 1 base from J, the junction contained 5 bases not matched to a gene. The CDR3 runs 16 residues. Germline lookup yields CDR1 ENHRY and CDR2 SYGVKD.

The chain uses TRBV28 and TRBJ2-1, with D perhaps TRBD1 (6 bases). CDR3 length: 15 amino acids. V was trimmed by 6 bases and J by 5 bases, leaving 17 bases between them. Germline CDR1 reads MDHEN; CDR2 reads SYDVKM. The CDR3 region is CASSLQRAGDNEQFF. As DNA, the CDR3 is TGTGCCAGCAGCCTACAGAGAGCAGGGGACAATGAGCAGTTCTTC.

The V and J genes are TRBV6-5 and TRBJ2-7; D gene unclear. CDR3 length equals 14 residues. The V gene lost 6 bases and the J gene lost 0 bases, with 12 bases spanning the gap. Germline V gene sequence: CDR1 MNHEY, CDR2 SVGAGI. The CDR3 region has the DNA TGTGCCAGCAGACTCGGACGGAACTCCTACGAGCAGTACTTC. This encodes CASRLGRNSYEQYF.

The J gene is TRBJ1-5, the V gene TRBV7-9, with TRBD1 matching 12 bases. The V segment lost 5 bases and the J segment 7 bases; nucleotides outside the gene matches: 6. The CDR3 runs to 15 residues. From germline, CDR1 is SEHNR and CDR2 FQNEAQ (reference sequence). This CDR3 reads CASSAGTGGGQPQHF. The CDR3 DNA is TGTGCCAGCAGCGCCGGGACAGGGGGCGGACAGCCCCAGCATTTT. The variable domain in full, with the rest retrieved from reference TRBV7-9 and TRBJ1-5, is DTGVSQNPRHKITKRGQNVTFRCDPISEHNRLYWYRQTLGQGPEFLTYFQNEAQLEKSRLLSDRFSAERPKGSFSTLEIQRTEQGDSAMYLCASSAGTGGGQPQHFGDGTRLSIL.

The gene calls are TRBV9 and TRBJ2-1, with TRBD2 matching over 16 bases. V lost 2 bases to trimming and J lost 6 bases; unmatched junction nucleotides: 8. Per the germline V gene, CDR1 is SGDLS and CDR2 is YYNGEE. The CDR3 is 18 residues long. CDR3 amino acids: CASSVNPGTSGGGNEQFF. As DNA, the CDR3 is TGTGCCAGCAGCGTTAACCCCGGGACTAGCGGGGGGGGCAATGAGCAGTTCTTC.

This CDR3 is CASSKVGISTNEKLFF. The CDR3 DNA is TGTGCCAGCAGCAAAGTTGGGATTTCAACTAATGAAAAACTGTTTTTT. The V and J genes are TRBV21-1 and TRBJ1-4. TRBV21-1 is a pseudogene locus. CDR3 length: 16 amino acids.

The genes are TRBV10-3 and TRBJ1-5; D is uncertain. The germline V gene encodes CDR1 ENHRY and CDR2 SYGVKD. The CDR3 has 15 amino acids. Trimming stripped 8 bases from V and 2 bases from J, with 16 bases between. CDR3 residues: CAIRDAGARNQPQHF. CDR3 bases: TGTGCCATCCGCGACGCGGGCGCGCGCAATCAGCCCCAGCATTTT.

The V and J genes are TRBV27 and TRBJ2-2; TRBD2 agrees at 10 bases. The germline V gene has CDR1 MNHEY and CDR2 SMNVEV (reference sequence). The CDR3 is made up of 16 amino acids. J gave up 6 bases and V 6 bases, and 10 bases lay outside the gene matches. The CDR3 spells CASRTTSGGASGELFF. The CDR3, as DNA: TGTGCCAGCAGAACCACAAGCGGGGGGGCCTCCGGGGAGCTGTTTTTT.

The V call is TRBV15, the J call TRBJ2-7; no clear D gene. Trimming removed 1 base at V and 1 base at J, with 8 bases between. CDR1 LNHNV and CDR2 YYDKDF come from the germline V gene (reference sequence). This CDR3 has 14 residues. This chain's CDR3 is CATSRVGRSYEQYF. As DNA, the CDR3 is TGTGCCACCAGCAGAGTTGGCCGGTCCTACGAGCAGTACTTC.

The chain couples TRBV6-5 to TRBJ2-7, with 9 bases that match TRBD2. With 0 bases clipped from V and 2 bases from J, the junction kept 5 bases outside the gene matches. CDR3 length: 16 residues. CDR1 and CDR2 (germline): MNHEY, SVGAGI. CDR3 sequence (DNA): TGTGCCAGCAGTTACTCGGGGCTAGCGGGGACCTACGAGCAGTACTTC. Residues: CASSYSGLAGTYEQYF.

V and J are TRBV7-9 and TRBJ1-1; D gene ambiguous. The V end was cut by 0 bases, the J end by 10 bases, with 9 bases between. The CDR3 covers 12 residues. The V gene's germline CDR1 is SEHNR and CDR2 FQNEAQ (reference sequence). Here the CDR3 reads CASSLAKPGAFF. The CDR3 DNA is TGTGCCAGCAGCTTAGCGAAGCCTGGAGCTTTCTTT.

The chain links TRBV11-2 to TRBJ2-1, with D perhaps TRBD1 (7 bases). Per germline, CDR1 SGHAT and CDR2 FQNNGV. With 5 bases removed from V and 5 bases from J, the gap between germline ends came to 22 bases. The CDR3 has 17 amino acids. CDR3 in DNA: TGTGCCAGCAGCGGTAGCGCGTGGACAGGAGGGAACAATGAGCAGTTCTTC. Translating it yields CASSGSAWTGGNNEQFF.

The gene calls are TRBV7-9 and TRBJ1-2; D unclear. Deletions cut 1 base from V and 5 bases from J, with 17 bases between. From germline, CDR1 is SEHNR and CDR2 FQNEAQ (reference sequence). The CDR3 runs 16 residues. The CDR3 nucleotides read TGTGCCAGCAGCTTAGGGTATTCGAAGAAAAATTATGGCTACACCTTC. As protein: CASSLGYSKKNYGYTF.